Sequencing of this T cell receptor (beta chain) was carried out in a study of blood T cell repertoires in COVID-19. Study information: Specimens from acute and convalescent COVID-19 originated in the United States, Italy and Spain. T cells, B-cell-depleted T cells, or PBMCs provided the cDNA or gDNA that served as material.

Germline V gene lookup returns CDR1 SEHNR and CDR2 FQNEAQ (reference sequence). Trimming removed 3 bases from V and 1 base from J; junction bases left unmatched: 7. There are 16 residues in the CDR3. Only in-frame clones appear in the TCRdb table, and some are missing; sequencing was by immunoSEQ multiplex PCR. The table lists nearly 95,000 clones, around four fifths of them singletons. This TCR was sampled from a human donor in a cohort sampled during active COVID-19. The material sequenced was peripheral blood. The chain employs TRBV7-9 and TRBJ2-5; 8 bases are a match to TRBD2. CDR3 sequence (DNA): TGTGCCAGCAGCTTTAGAAGCGGGGGCCTCCAAGAGACCCAGTACTTC. This gives the protein CASSFRSGGLQETQYF.